This TCR beta chain was captured in a study of T cells in Graves' hyperthyroidism and ophthalmopathy. RNA transcripts provided the source from which TCR beta CDR3 regions were amplified. In the first-round RT-PCR of the TCR CDR3, the HTBI primer set was used. From the multiplex PCR reads, TCRdb called clonotypes with MiXCR, one entry per CDR3 protein. Found here are approximately 600,000 distinct CDR3 sequences, over 12% of them singletons; the top ten hold over 6%. In this sample, this clonotype turned up many times. The source is a woman between 18 and 29 years old with Graves' ophthalmopathy. The material sequenced was blood.

CDR3 sequence: CASTSASGSYNEQFF. In nucleotides, the CDR3 is TGTGCCAGCACCTCGGCTAGCGGGTCGTACAATGAGCAGTTCTTC. This chain links TRBV2 with TRBJ2-1; 8 bases line up with TRBD2. CDR1 is SNHLY, CDR2 FYNNEI, per germline. CDR3 length equals 15 residues. J was trimmed by 4 bases and V by 7 bases; bases with no gene match: 9.